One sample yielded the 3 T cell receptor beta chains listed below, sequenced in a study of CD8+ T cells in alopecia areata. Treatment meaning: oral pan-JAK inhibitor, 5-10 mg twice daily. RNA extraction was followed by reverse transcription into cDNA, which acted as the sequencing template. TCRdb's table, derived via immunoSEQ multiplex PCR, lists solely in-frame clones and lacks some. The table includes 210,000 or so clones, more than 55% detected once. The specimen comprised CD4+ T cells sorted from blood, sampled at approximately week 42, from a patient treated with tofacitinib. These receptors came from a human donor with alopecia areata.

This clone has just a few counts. CDR3 sequence reads: CASGQFNSGNTIYF. In DNA, the CDR3 is TGTGCCAGCGGACAGTTCAACTCTGGAAACACCATATATTTT. The chain uses TRBV10-3 and TRBJ1-3; a possible D gene is TRBD1 (6 bases). The CDR3 is 14 residues long. Trimming shortened V by 10 bases and J by 0 bases, and 13 bases separated the two germline ends. From germline, CDR1 is ENHRY and CDR2 SYGVKD.

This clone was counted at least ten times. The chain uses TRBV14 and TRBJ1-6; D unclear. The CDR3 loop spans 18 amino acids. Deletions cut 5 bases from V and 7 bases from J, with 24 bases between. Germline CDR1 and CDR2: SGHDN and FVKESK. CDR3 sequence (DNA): TGTGCCAGCAGCGCGATCCCGTTCAGTGGTTTAGGAAATTCACCCCTCCACTTT. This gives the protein CASSAIPFSGLGNSPLHF.

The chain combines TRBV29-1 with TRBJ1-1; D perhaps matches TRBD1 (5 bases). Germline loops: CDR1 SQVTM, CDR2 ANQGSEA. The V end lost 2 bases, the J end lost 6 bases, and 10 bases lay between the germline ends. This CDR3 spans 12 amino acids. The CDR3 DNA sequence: TGCAGCGTTGAAATAGGCAGGGCTGAAGCTTTCTTT. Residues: CSVEIGRAEAFF.